This is a list of T cell receptor beta chains from one sample in a study of blood T cell repertoires in COVID-19. Generated by immunoSEQ multiplex PCR, the TCRdb table keeps only in-frame clones and is missing some. The data show tens of thousands of clones, 84% seen once. Sequenced material: peripheral blood. The source is a man between 60 and 75 years old with acute or convalescent COVID-19. The CDR3 runs from the conserved cysteine through the conserved F or W. D genes are given only for firm matches. Rows may omit the clone size; those that give it use once, few, many or a size class.

v_call	d_call	clone_size	j_call	cdr3_aa	cdr3_nt
TRBV7-2	TRBD1	once	TRBJ1-6	CASSSRQGGSSPLHF	TGTGCCAGCAGCTCCCGACAGGGGGGTAGCTCACCCCTCCACTTT
TRBV19	NA	NA	TRBJ1-4	CASSMGSRASNEKLFF	TGTGCCAGTAGTATGGGGAGTCGGGCAAGCAATGAAAAACTGTTTTTT
TRBV6-5	NA	NA	TRBJ2-1	CASSYSGPRNEQFF	TGTGCCAGCAGTTACTCGGGGCCGCGCAATGAGCAGTTCTTC
TRBV14	NA	NA	TRBJ1-5	CASSQAGYGQPQHF	TGTGCCAGCAGCCAAGCAGGGTACGGTCAGCCCCAGCATTTT
TRBV4-3	NA	NA	TRBJ1-1	CASSRGIDNTEAFF	TGCGCCAGCAGCCGCGGGATCGACAACACTGAAGCTTTCTTT
TRBV11-3	TRBD1	NA	TRBJ2-1	CASSGRQGSIDNEQFF	TGTGCCAGCAGCGGAAGACAGGGAAGTATCGACAATGAGCAGTTCTTC
TRBV3-1/TRBV3-2	TRBD1	few	TRBJ2-7	CASSQVPGGTYEQYF	TGTGCCAGCAGCCAAGTCCCAGGGGGAACCTACGAGCAGTACTTC
TRBV4-3	TRBD1	NA	TRBJ1-2	CASSQDRTGGNYGYTF	TGCGCCAGCAGCCAAGATAGGACAGGGGGAAACTATGGCTACACCTTC
TRBV3-1/TRBV3-2	TRBD1	NA	TRBJ1-2	CASSQPGQLNYGYTF	TGTGCCAGCAGCCAGCCGGGACAGCTAAACTATGGCTACACCTTC
TRBV9	TRBD2	NA	TRBJ2-1	CASTGSPGLAYNEQFF	TGTGCCAGCACCGGGTCACCGGGACTAGCGTACAATGAGCAGTTCTTC
TRBV23-1	TRBD1	NA	TRBJ1-1	CASSHPTGVDVMNTEAFF	TGCGCCAGCAGTCACCCGACAGGGGTAGATGTCATGAACACTGAAGCTTTCTTT
TRBV6-2/TRBV6-3	TRBD1	NA	TRBJ1-2	CASSPTPGQTYGYTF	TGTGCCAGCAGCCCTACACCGGGACAGACTTATGGCTACACCTTC
TRBV24-1	NA	NA	TRBJ1-2	CATSAGGYDHGYTF	TGTGCCACCAGTGCGGGGGGATATGATCATGGCTACACCTTC
TRBV2	TRBD1	NA	TRBJ1-3	CASSAAQGYGNTIYF	TGTGCCAGCAGCGCCGCACAGGGGTATGGAAACACCATATATTTT
TRBV6-5	TRBD1	NA	TRBJ2-2	CASSLGAGQGTGELFF	TGTGCCAGCAGTTTGGGGGCGGGACAGGGCACCGGGGAGCTGTTTTTT